A single sample gave rise to the 29 T cell receptor beta chains below, sequenced in a study of blood T cells in healthy people across ages. A second 7 to 11 cycle PCR used barcoded and J-beta primers. TCRdb itself ran the 5' RACE reads through MiXCR, one entry per CDR3 protein. The sample records 550,000 to 700,000 distinct CDR3 sequences, 25% to 30% being singletons. What was sequenced was blood. The receptors originated from a woman in her sixties or seventies in good health.

The chain carries TRBV29-1 and TRBJ2-3, with a possible D match to TRBD1 (6 bases). V was pared by 4 bases and J by 2 bases, with 7 bases between. The V gene's germline CDR1 is SQVTM and CDR2 ANQGSEA. The CDR3 is 12 residues long. CDR3 nucleotide sequence: TGCAGCGTTGGGGACAACACAGATACGCAGTATTTT. Translating gives CSVGDNTDTQYF.

CDR3 protein: CASSFGQGSSLLIYEQYF. DNA for the CDR3: TGTGCCAGCAGCTTTGGACAGGGGAGTTCATTGCTAATCTACGAGCAGTACTTC. The gene calls are TRBV7-9 and TRBJ2-7; 9 nucleotides align to TRBD1. The CDR3 extends over 18 amino acids. The ends lost 3 bases at V and 3 bases at J; junction bases unmatched: 15. The germline gives CDR1 SEHNR, CDR2 FQNEAQ (reference sequence).

This clonotype was observed a handful of times. The CDR3 DNA is TGTGCCAGCAGCCCAGGGGGGCGATTTTATGGCTACACCTTC. Its translation: CASSPGGRFYGYTF. V is TRBV12-3 or TRBV12-4 and J is TRBJ1-2, with TRBD1 matching over 7 bases. Trimming cost V 6 bases and J 5 bases; bases outside gene matches: 9. This CDR3 spans 14 amino acids.

This clonotype was counted a few times. This chain links TRBV10-3 with TRBJ1-1, with 8 bases aligning to TRBD1. The trim removed 7 bases at V and 7 bases at J, leaving 14 bases unmatched. Germline lookup yields CDR1 ENHRY and CDR2 SYGVKD. The CDR3 consists of 15 residues. This chain's CDR3 is CAITAGGTGGFEAFF. For the CDR3, the DNA is TGTGCCATCACGGCAGGGGGTACAGGGGGTTTTGAAGCTTTCTTT.

The chain is built from TRBV20-1 and TRBJ2-3; the D is unclear. Germline V gives CDR1 DFQATT, CDR2 SNEGSKA (reference sequence). The CDR3 runs 11 residues. Trimming left V 5 bases short and J 6 bases short, with 9 bases between. CDR3 protein: CSASHRDTQYF. The DNA for the CDR3 is TGCAGTGCTTCCCATAGGGATACGCAGTATTTT.

The gene calls are TRBV4-3 and TRBJ2-3; D not certain. Germline V gene sequence: CDR1 LGHNA, CDR2 YSLEER. The CDR3 is 14 amino acids. The germline V and J ends were trimmed by 0 bases and 6 bases, with 10 bases remaining between them. The CDR3 nucleotides read TGCGCCAGCAGCCAAGATGGCAGGATGGATACGCAGTATTTT. Its translation: CASSQDGRMDTQYF.

The chain's CDR3 is CASGLIGRSVEKLFF. As DNA, the CDR3 is TGTGCCAGCGGGTTGATAGGGCGCAGTGTTGAAAAACTGTTTTTT. The chain combines TRBV12-3 or TRBV12-4 with TRBJ1-4; D is unresolved. The V and J ends lost 8 bases and 7 bases respectively, with 20 bases between them. The CDR3 has 15 amino acids.

This chain connects TRBV5-1 to TRBJ2-7; a weak D match, TRBD1 (6 bases). The V and J ends lost 1 base and 7 bases respectively, with 18 bases between them. The CDR3 runs 15 residues. Germline V gives CDR1 SGHRS, CDR2 YFSETQ. The CDR3 DNA follows: TGCGCCAGCAGCTTGAGCACAGGGTGGGTGCGGGAGCAGTACTTC. It encodes CASSLSTGWVREQYF.

This rearrangement joins TRBV5-1 to TRBJ1-6; maybe TRBD1 (5 bases). This CDR3 is 13 amino acids long. V lost 7 bases to trimming and J lost 10 bases, with 15 bases between them. CDR1 is SGHRS, CDR2 YFSETQ, per germline. As DNA, the CDR3 is TGCGCCAGCTCCAGGGACCCAAGGTCACCCCTCCACTTT. Its translation: CASSRDPRSPLHF.

This chain uses TRBV29-1 with TRBJ2-7; 7 bases line up with TRBD1. V dropped 2 bases and J dropped 3; count of bases not matched to a gene: 7. Germline V gene lookup returns CDR1 SQVTM and CDR2 ANQGSEA. The CDR3 runs to 14 residues. CDR3 region: CSVEFGDSFYEQYF. The CDR3 DNA sequence: TGCAGCGTTGAATTTGGGGACAGCTTCTACGAGCAGTACTTC.

This clonotype was counted a few times. This chain uses TRBV7-2 with TRBJ2-7; 9 bases line up with TRBD1. The junction had 13 bases not matched to a gene; V was cut back by 8 bases and J by 5 bases. The germline V gene encodes CDR1 SGHTA and CDR2 FQGNSA. This CDR3 spans 15 amino acids. CDR3 bases: TGTGCCAGCCTTCCCCCGGGACAGGGCATCAACGAGCAGTACTTC. Translating it yields CASLPPGQGINEQYF.

This clonotype was counted only a few times. The V gene is TRBV7-2, the J gene TRBJ1-1; D unclear. Trimming took off 1 base at V and 0 bases at J, with 6 bases between the two ends. The germline gives CDR1 SGHTA, CDR2 FQGNSA. The CDR3 loop spans 14 amino acids. The CDR3 loop is CASSLGPVNTEAFF. In DNA, the CDR3 is TGTGCCAGCAGCTTAGGACCCGTGAACACTGAAGCTTTCTTT.

This chain connects TRBV30 to TRBJ2-2; no clear D. Germline loops: CDR1 GTSNPN, CDR2 SVGIG (reference sequence). The CDR3 has 14 residues. Trimming removed 1 base from V and 3 bases from J, with 9 bases in between. The CDR3 sequence: CAWSGVFHTGELFF. The CDR3 nucleotides are TGTGCCTGGAGTGGTGTTTTTCACACCGGGGAGCTGTTTTTT.

A few counts support this clonotype. The CDR3 protein is CASSFRGALNTGELFF. The CDR3 bases are TGTGCCAGCAGCTTCAGAGGAGCCCTGAACACCGGGGAGCTGTTTTTT. This chain links TRBV9 with TRBJ2-2; no reliable D call. Per the germline V gene, CDR1 is SGDLS and CDR2 is YYNGEE. The germline V and J ends were trimmed by 4 bases and 1 base, with 14 bases remaining between them. The CDR3 totals 16 residues.

This clonotype was counted only a few times. V and J are TRBV20-1 and TRBJ2-5; D perhaps matches TRBD2 (6 bases). The DNA end is a closer match to TRBJ2-1, so the J assignment may be wrong. CDR3 length: 14 amino acids. The germline V gene encodes CDR1 DFQATT and CDR2 SNEGSKA (reference sequence). In DNA form, the CDR3 reads TGCAGTGCTGGCTCCGGGGGTAACGCCAAAAAGCAGTTCTTC. It encodes CSAGSGGNAKKQFF.

The V and J genes are TRBV7-9 and TRBJ1-4; D is ambiguous. Between the trimmed V and J ends, which lost 3 bases and 2 bases, there was a span of 10 bases. This CDR3 comprises 15 residues. Looked up from germline, CDR1 is SEHNR and CDR2 is FQNEAQ (reference sequence). CDR3 region: CASSLRLNTNEKLFF. The CDR3 DNA is TGTGCCAGCAGCTTGCGGCTGAACACTAATGAAAAACTGTTTTTT.

V usage is TRBV6-2 or TRBV6-3 and J usage is TRBJ1-5; tentatively, D is TRBD1 (6 bases). Per the germline V gene, CDR1 is MNHEY and CDR2 is SVGEGT. The CDR3 consists of 17 residues. V dropped 0 bases and J dropped 7 bases, with 19 bases sitting between them. The CDR3 protein is CASSYSPYREPRQPQHF. CDR3 sequence (DNA): TGTGCCAGCAGTTACTCGCCCTACAGGGAACCGCGCCAGCCCCAGCATTTT.

The CDR3, as DNA: TGTGCCAGCAGTTACTCGAGCGCCCCCTGGGACACTGAAGCTTTCTTT. Residues: CASSYSSAPWDTEAFF. J is TRBJ1-1 and V is TRBV6-6; unclear D gene. The CDR3 extends over 16 amino acids. Germline CDR1 reads MNHNY; CDR2 reads SVGAGI (reference sequence). V lost 0 bases to trimming and J lost 3 bases, with 14 bases between them.

The sample holds one count of this clonotype. The V call is TRBV3-1, the J call TRBJ2-7; no reliable D call. V was shortened by 2 bases and J by 3 bases, with 5 bases between the two germline ends. The CDR3 contains 12 residues. Germline CDR1 is LGHDT and CDR2 is YNNKEL (reference sequence). The CDR3: CASSQIFYEQYF. The CDR3 bases are TGTGCCAGCAGCCAAATTTTCTACGAGCAGTACTTC.

V usage is TRBV20-1 and J usage is TRBJ2-5, with D perhaps TRBD2 (5 bases). The J call may be in error: the DNA end matches TRBJ2-1 better. Germline V lookup: CDR1 DFQATT, CDR2 SNEGSKA (reference sequence). The CDR3 spans 15 residues. CDR3 bases: TGCAGTGCTAGAGTTGGCGGGCCAGGCTACAATGAGCAGTTCTTC. It yields the protein CSARVGGPGYNEQFF.

A single count supports this clonotype. One end of the junction does not line up with germline, which may come from a read error. The chain employs TRBV20-1 and TRBJ2-5; D not certain. In germline, CDR1 is DFQATT, CDR2 SNEGSKA (reference sequence). The length of the CDR3 is 14 residues. The CDR3 DNA follows: TGCAGTGCTAGAGATTCAAGCTCCGGGCCCGGCACACTCTTC. Its translation: CSARDSSSGPGTLF.

The chain carries TRBV6-6 and TRBJ2-7; D is perhaps TRBD1 (6 bases). Trimming removed 0 bases from V and 5 bases from J, with 11 bases in between. The germline CDR1 and CDR2 sequences are MNHNY and SVGAGI (reference sequence). The length of the CDR3 is 14 residues. The CDR3 spells CASSYSRQVHEQYF. CDR3 nucleotide sequence: TGTGCCAGCAGTTACTCTCGACAGGTCCACGAGCAGTACTTC.

The chain is built from TRBV28 and TRBJ2-5; D is unclear. This CDR3 comprises 18 residues. Germline assignment: CDR1 MDHEN and CDR2 SYDVKM. The V end lost 7 bases, the J end lost 1 base, and 25 bases lay between the germline ends. The chain's CDR3 is CASTEPLARVGSQETQYF. As DNA, the CDR3 is TGTGCCAGCACCGAACCCCTGGCTAGAGTTGGGTCCCAAGAGACCCAGTACTTC. Supplemented by reference TRBV28 and TRBJ2-5, the full variable domain reads DVKVTQSSRYLVKRTGEKVFLECVQDMDHENMFWYRQDPGLGLRLIYFSYDVKMKEKGDIPEGYSVSREKKERFSLILESASTNQTSMYLCASTEPLARVGSQETQYFGPGTRLLVL.

The chain links TRBV20-1 to TRBJ2-5; the D gene is possibly TRBD1 (6 bases). The DNA end is more similar to TRBJ2-7, so the J call may be wrong. The CDR3 spans 12 residues. Per germline, CDR1 DFQATT and CDR2 SNEGSKA (reference sequence). CDR3 nucleotides: TGCAGTGCACCCAGAGGGGGACCCGAGCAGTACTTC. As protein: CSAPRGGPEQYF.

This sequence joins TRBV6-5 and TRBJ2-5, with D unresolved. V was pared by 1 base and J by 0 bases, with 6 bases between. Germline V gene data show CDR1 as MNHEY and CDR2 as SVGAGI. The CDR3 sequence is 14 residues long. For the CDR3, the DNA is TGTGCCAGCAGTTACTATCGGAACCAAGAGACCCAGTACTTC. Its translation: CASSYYRNQETQYF.

This clonotype has just a few counts. The CDR3 nucleotides are TGTGCCAGCAGCATCCGGGGCTCCCATGGTGATGAGCAGTTCTTC. Translating it yields CASSIRGSHGDEQFF. This chain joins TRBV3-1 and TRBJ2-5; TRBD1 or TRBD2 may be the D gene (5 bases each). The assigned J gene may be wrong: the sequence end matches TRBJ2-1 better. Germline V CDR1 and CDR2: LGHDT, YNNKEL (reference sequence). The CDR3 is made up of 15 amino acids.

There are a few counts of this clonotype. One end of the junction varies from germline; a read error may be responsible. The V and J genes are TRBV12-3 or TRBV12-4 and TRBJ1-4, with D possibly being TRBD1 (6 bases). The CDR3 sequence is 14 residues long. DNA for the CDR3: TGTGCCAGCAGTTTAGTCGGGACAACTGAAAAACTGCTTTTT. Its translation is CASSLVGTTEKLLF.

The chain joins TRBV6-5 to TRBJ2-7; the match to TRBD2 covers 8 bases. Germline V lookup: CDR1 MNHEY, CDR2 SVGAGI. The trim removed 5 bases at V and 4 bases at J, leaving 19 bases unmatched. The CDR3 runs to 18 residues. This CDR3 is CASSQWISGDRLWYEQYF. DNA of the CDR3: TGTGCCAGCAGTCAATGGATTAGCGGGGACCGGCTTTGGTACGAGCAGTACTTC.

The V and J genes are TRBV11-1 and TRBJ2-5; 7 positions match TRBD1. The CDR3 runs 15 residues. J was trimmed by 1 base and V by 7 bases; bases with no gene match: 9. Germline CDR1 and CDR2: SGHAT and FQDESV (reference sequence). The CDR3, as DNA: TGTGCCAGCAAGCCCACGGGACAGAGCCAAGAGACCCAGTACTTC. It is translated as CASKPTGQSQETQYF.